These T cell receptor beta chains were read from a single sample in a study of T-cell reconstitution after alpha-beta-depleted transplantation in children. TCRdb independently ran MiXCR on the PCR reads; one entry per CDR3 protein. This table holds about 600,000 distinct CDR3 sequences, over 10% found once. The sample here was PBMCs, mostly from graft donor cells, taken 360 days after TCRalphabeta/CD19-depleted stem cell transplant. All receptors come from a male patient between 10 and 17 years old who had a stem cell transplant for acute myeloid leukemia, so the T cells may come from the graft donor. CDR3s include the opening cysteine and the closing phenylalanine or tryptophan. D genes are given only for firm matches. The size field is filled for only some rows; it gives once, few, many or a size class.

j_gene	abundance	v_gene	d_gene	CDR3aa	CDR3nt
TRBJ2-2	few	TRBV5-5	TRBD2	CASSLPLADNTGELFF	TGTGCCAGCAGCTTGCCCCTAGCGGATAACACCGGGGAGCTGTTTTTT
TRBJ2-1	.	TRBV11-1	TRBD1	CASRHPGQRGHGSYNEQFF	TGTGCCAGCAGACACCCGGGACAGAGGGGGCACGGCTCCTACAATGAGCAGTTCTTC
TRBJ2-7	many	TRBV7-9	.	CASSLAGGNYEQYF	TGTGCCAGCAGCTTAGCGGGAGGAAACTACGAGCAGTACTTC
TRBJ2-1	few	TRBV28	.	CASSRRDGAYNEQFF	TGTGCCAGCAGCCGCCGGGACGGAGCCTACAATGAGCAGTTCTTC
TRBJ2-1	many	TRBV12-3/TRBV12-4	.	CASSSGAGLNNEQFF	TGTGCCAGCAGTTCCGGGGCAGGGCTAAACAATGAGCAGTTCTTC
TRBJ2-2	.	TRBV3-1	TRBD2	CASSHGPSGSTGELFF	TGTGCCAGCAGCCACGGGCCTAGCGGAAGCACCGGGGAGCTGTTTTTT
TRBJ1-1	.	TRBV6-1	TRBD1	CASSDGATGSEAFF	TGTGCCAGCAGTGATGGGGCGACAGGGTCTGAAGCTTTCTTT
TRBJ2-5	.	TRBV5-6	.	CASSLRSWQETQYF	TGTGCCAGCAGCTTGAGGAGCTGGCAAGAGACCCAGTACTTC
TRBJ2-5	few	TRBV10-2	.	CASSEFFNVTTETQYF	TGCGCCAGCAGTGAGTTCTTTAACGTGACCACCGAGACCCAGTACTTC
TRBJ2-3	.	TRBV4-3	.	CASSHEPGPGTDTQYF	TGCGCCAGCAGCCATGAGCCGGGACCAGGCACAGATACGCAGTATTTT
TRBJ2-7	few	TRBV6-2/TRBV6-3	.	CASSYSSNYEQYF	TGTGCCAGCAGTTACTCGTCTAACTACGAGCAGTACTTC
TRBJ2-1	few	TRBV11-2	TRBD2	CASSPQEGLAGIYNEQFF	TGTGCCAGCAGCCCCCAGGAGGGACTAGCGGGGATCTACAATGAGCAGTTCTTC
TRBJ2-7	.	TRBV7-9	.	CASSFIQRERSYEQYF	TGTGCCAGCAGCTTTATTCAACGGGAGCGCTCCTACGAGCAGTACTTC
TRBJ2-6	few	TRBV9	.	CASSVVSFSGANVLTF	TGTGCCAGCAGCGTAGTTAGTTTCTCTGGGGCCAACGTCCTGACTTTC
TRBJ2-1	many	TRBV7-2	.	CASSLVPGLHYNEQFF	TGTGCCAGCAGCTTAGTACCGGGACTCCACTACAATGAGCAGTTCTTC
TRBJ2-4	few	TRBV7-6	TRBD2	CASSLASAGGSQDIQYF	TGTGCCAGCAGCTTAGCCTCAGCGGGAGGATCCCAGGACATTCAGTACTTC
TRBJ2-3	.	TRBV7-3	.	CASSPGTPSTDTQYF	TGTGCCAGCAGCCCCGGGACTCCTAGCACAGATACGCAGTATTTT
TRBJ2-7	many	TRBV20-1	.	CSARGGRIPRYEQYF	TGCAGTGCTAGAGGGGGACGGATCCCCAGATACGAGCAGTACTTC